This passage covers 29 T cell receptor beta chains from one sample sequenced in a study of blood T cell repertoires in COVID-19. Assay used: immunoSEQ multiplex PCR; TCRdb lists only in-frame clones, some missing. The sample holds some 200,000 clones, roughly 88% seen once. The specimen was peripheral blood. These receptors all come from a human donor in a cohort sampled during active COVID-19.

The CDR3 loop reads CASLLSSSVVGQDPYEQYF. The DNA for the CDR3 is TGCGCCAGCCTGTTGAGTTCGTCCGTGGTAGGACAGGATCCCTACGAGCAGTACTTC. This chain connects TRBV10-1 to TRBJ2-7, with 7 bases lining up with TRBD1. V shed 8 bases, J shed 2 bases, and the junction held 24 bases outside the gene matches. CDR1 is WNHNN and CDR2 is SYGVQD in the germline V gene (reference sequence). This CDR3 spans 19 amino acids.

The chain recombines TRBV7-2 with TRBJ2-1; a weak D match, TRBD2 (6 bases). CDR3 length: 16 residues. Germline CDR1 and CDR2: SGHTA and FQGNSA. V was trimmed by 6 bases and J by 4 bases, leaving 19 bases between them. The CDR3 DNA is TGTGCCAGCAGTAGAACGTTGGGACTTACATACAATGAGCAGTTCTTC. Residues: CASSRTLGLTYNEQFF.

V and J are TRBV3-1 (or the pseudogene TRBV3-2) and TRBJ1-3, with unresolved D. CDR1 and CDR2 (germline): LGHDT, YNNKEL (reference sequence). There are 14 residues in the CDR3. Between the trimmed V and J ends, which lost 2 bases and 4 bases, there was a span of 9 bases. CDR3 sequence (DNA): TGTGCCAGCAGCCAACGCGGCGGAGGAAACACCATATATTTT. Residues: CASSQRGGGNTIYF.

This clone was observed a few times. The gene calls are TRBV24-1 and TRBJ2-3; D possibly corresponds to TRBD2 (5 bases). Per the germline V gene, CDR1 is KGHDR and CDR2 is SFDVKD. Trimming took off 3 bases at V and 0 bases at J, with 15 bases between the two ends. CDR3 length: 17 amino acids. CDR3 loop: CATSDDARESSTDTQYF. The CDR3 nucleotides are TGTGCCACCAGTGATGATGCCCGGGAATCTAGCACAGATACGCAGTATTTT.

The chain employs TRBV7-9 and TRBJ2-1; 10 positions agree with TRBD2. Looked up from germline, CDR1 is SEHNR and CDR2 is FQNEAQ (reference sequence). V shed 5 bases, J shed 0 bases, and the junction held 7 bases outside the gene matches. The CDR3 sequence is 17 residues long. CDR3 protein: CASSPRLAGNSYNEQFF. The DNA for the CDR3 is TGTGCCAGCAGCCCACGACTAGCGGGTAACTCCTACAATGAGCAGTTCTTC. The full variable domain, completed using reference TRBV7-9 and TRBJ2-1, is DTGVSQNPRHKITKRGQNVTFRCDPISEHNRLYWYRQTLGQGPEFLTYFQNEAQLEKSRLLSDRFSAERPKGSFSTLEIQRTEQGDSAMYLCASSPRLAGNSYNEQFFGPGTRLTVL.

CDR3 in amino acids: CASSSGIGTQYF. CDR3 sequence (DNA): TGTGCCAGCAGCTCAGGGATAGGGACCCAGTACTTC. J is TRBJ2-5 and V is TRBV7-9; tentatively, D is TRBD1 (5 bases). Germline CDR1 is SEHNR and CDR2 is FQNEAQ (reference sequence). CDR3 length equals 12 residues. The V gene lost 4 bases and the J gene lost 7 bases, with 10 bases spanning the gap.

The chain employs TRBV5-4 and TRBJ2-3, with a possible D match to TRBD2 (5 bases). The CDR3 covers 12 residues. The V gene's germline CDR1 is SGHNT and CDR2 YYREEE (reference sequence). Trimming removed 10 bases from V and 0 bases from J, with 9 bases in between. CDR3 residues: CAGGLSTDTQYF. The CDR3 DNA reads TGTGCCGGCGGGTTAAGCACAGATACGCAGTATTTT.

The chain recombines TRBV28 with TRBJ2-7, with D possibly being TRBD1 (6 bases). The CDR3 contains 13 residues. Germline CDR1 MDHEN, CDR2 SYDVKM. V was clipped by 10 bases and J by 2 bases, with 15 bases between them. The DNA of the CDR3 is TGTGCCACCGACAGGTCGTCGCCCTACGAGCAGTACTTC. Residues: CATDRSSPYEQYF.

The genes are TRBV5-1 and TRBJ1-1; D gene uncertain. Germline lookup yields CDR1 SGHRS and CDR2 YFSETQ. Trimming removed 5 bases from V and 5 bases from J, with 10 bases in between. The CDR3 loop spans 12 amino acids. The CDR3: CASREGGTEAFF. CDR3 in DNA: TGCGCCAGCAGGGAGGGTGGGACTGAAGCTTTCTTT.

V and J are TRBV24-1 and TRBJ1-5; no clear D gene. Deletions cut 4 bases from V and 0 bases from J, with 15 bases between. Looked up from germline, CDR1 is KGHDR and CDR2 is SFDVKD. This CDR3 has 17 residues. CDR3 DNA: TGTGCCACCAGTGAACCAATTGGTCACAGTAGCAATCAGCCCCAGCATTTT. Translated, it gives CATSEPIGHSSNQPQHF.

The V call is TRBV4-1, the J call TRBJ2-1; D is unresolved. Per the germline V gene, CDR1 is MGHRA and CDR2 is YSYEKL. The CDR3 has 17 amino acids. V was pared by 4 bases and J by 0 bases, with 16 bases between. The CDR3 sequence: CASSPEIRASSYNEQFF. CDR3 DNA sequence: TGCGCCAGCAGCCCTGAAATCCGAGCCTCCTCCTACAATGAGCAGTTCTTC.

The genes are TRBV18 and TRBJ1-2; the D gene is possibly TRBD1 (5 bases). With 5 bases removed from V and 6 bases from J, the gap between germline ends came to 19 bases. Per germline, CDR1 KGHSH and CDR2 LQKENI. The CDR3 contains 15 residues. For the CDR3, the DNA is TGTGCCAGCTCATCCCAGGGTGTAGGTCGTGATGGCTACACCTTC. It codes for CASSSQGVGRDGYTF. Variable domain in full (rest from reference TRBV18 and TRBJ1-2): NAGVMQNPRHLVRRRGQEARLRCSPMKGHSHVYWYRQLPEEGLKFMVYLQKENIIDESGMPKERFSAEFPKEGPSILRIQQVVRGDSAAYFCASSSQGVGRDGYTFGSGTRLTVV.

This rearrangement joins TRBV27 to TRBJ1-4; the D gene is possibly TRBD1 (6 bases). This CDR3 has 13 amino acids. Germline V gene sequence: CDR1 MNHEY, CDR2 SMNVEV (reference sequence). V was trimmed by 6 bases and J by 11 bases, leaving 16 bases between them. For the CDR3, the DNA is TGTGCCAGCAGCCTACAGGGTACGGGGAAACTGTTTTTT. This codes for CASSLQGTGKLFF. Looking up the rest from reference TRBV27 and TRBJ1-4 gives the full variable domain: EAQVTQNPRYLITVTGKKLTVTCSQNMNHEYMSWYRQDPGLGLRQIYYSMNVEVTDKGDVPEGYKVSRKEKRNFPLILESPSPNQTSLYFCASSLQGTGKLFFGSGTQLSVL.

This chain links TRBV10-2 with TRBJ1-1, with TRBD1 matching over 7 bases. Germline V gene lookup returns CDR1 WSHSY and CDR2 SAAADI. This CDR3 comprises 13 residues. V gave up 6 bases and J gave up 0 bases; unmatched junction bases: 1. The CDR3 here is CASRGQLNTEAFF. DNA of the CDR3: TGCGCCAGCAGGGGACAGTTGAACACTGAAGCTTTCTTT.

The chain recombines TRBV24-1 with TRBJ2-6; 10 bases are a match to TRBD2. The CDR3 is 18 amino acids. The germline V gene encodes CDR1 KGHDR and CDR2 SFDVKD. V shed 3 bases and J 3 bases; nucleotides not matched to a gene: 7. The CDR3 spells CATSDPLAGEGGANVLTF. DNA of the CDR3: TGTGCCACCAGTGATCCTCTAGCGGGAGAGGGTGGGGCCAACGTCCTGACTTTC.

The chain has TRBV9 and TRBJ1-3, with TRBD1 as a possible D gene (6 bases). The ends were cut back, 6 bases at V and 2 bases at J, with 12 bases in the middle. The CDR3 spans 14 residues. The germline CDR1 and CDR2 sequences are SGDLS and YYNGEE. CDR3 sequence reads: CASNLQGTGNTIYF. The CDR3 DNA is TGTGCCAGCAACCTACAGGGTACTGGAAACACCATATATTTT.

This clone was counted between two and nine times. This chain uses TRBV7-2 with TRBJ2-7, with D maybe TRBD2 (6 bases). This CDR3 spans 12 amino acids. Germline CDR1 is SGHTA and CDR2 is FQGNSA. V lost 0 bases to trimming and J lost 9 bases, with 9 bases between them. CDR3 nucleotides: TGTGCCAGCAGCTTAGCGCTCGGGGGGCAGTACTTC. Amino acids: CASSLALGGQYF.

The J gene is TRBJ2-7, the V gene TRBV2; D gene unclear. Germline V lookup: CDR1 SNHLY, CDR2 FYNNEI. Trimming took off 8 bases at V and 2 bases at J, with 16 bases between the two ends. The CDR3 consists of 14 residues. The CDR3 region has the DNA TGTGCCAGCCGGTCGGGTCTCCCCCCCTACGAGCAGTACTTC. Protein product: CASRSGLPPYEQYF.

The genes are TRBV28 and TRBJ2-7; 11 nucleotides line up with TRBD2. The CDR3 is 15 residues long. The germline V gene has CDR1 MDHEN and CDR2 SYDVKM. J gave up 6 bases and V 2 bases, and 6 bases lay outside the gene matches. CDR3 sequence reads: CASSLGLAGGPEQYF. CDR3 nucleotides: TGTGCCAGCAGTTTAGGGCTAGCGGGAGGACCCGAGCAGTACTTC.

The chain is built from TRBV5-1 and TRBJ2-3, with D tentatively TRBD2 (5 bases). V lost 1 base and J lost 1, with 10 bases in between. The CDR3 has 15 residues. Germline CDR1 is SGHRS and CDR2 is YFSETQ. CDR3 in DNA: TGCGCCAGCAGCTTGTCGGGATTTGGCACAGATACGCAGTATTTT. Its protein is CASSLSGFGTDTQYF.

The V gene is TRBV2, the J gene TRBJ2-7, with 7 bases that match TRBD1. The CDR3 is 12 amino acids. CDR1 and CDR2 from the germline V gene are SNHLY and FYNNEI. Trimming took 10 bases from V and 3 from J; bases not matched to a gene: 6. CDR3 sequence reads: CATGDSLYEQYF. The CDR3 nucleotides are TGTGCCACCGGGGACAGCCTCTACGAGCAGTACTTC.

The V call is TRBV2, the J call TRBJ1-4, with D perhaps TRBD1 (6 bases). Trimming left V 8 bases short and J 7 bases short, with 14 bases between. This CDR3 spans 13 amino acids. Per the germline V gene, CDR1 is SNHLY and CDR2 is FYNNEI. As DNA, the CDR3 is TGTGCCAGCCGAAGGACAGAGGGTGAAAAACTGTTTTTT. Protein product: CASRRTEGEKLFF.

The chain has TRBV28 and TRBJ2-5; the match to TRBD2 covers 8 bases. Germline V CDR1 and CDR2: MDHEN, SYDVKM. There are 15 residues in the CDR3. With 6 bases clipped from V and 0 bases from J, the junction kept 6 bases outside the gene matches. CDR3 bases: TGTGCCAGCAGCACGGGAGGGACAAACCAAGAGACCCAGTACTTC. Translation: CASSTGGTNQETQYF.

This clone has just a few counts. The chain combines TRBV15 with TRBJ1-2, with no clear D. The germline V and J ends were trimmed by 0 bases and 0 bases, with 11 bases remaining between them. There are 16 residues in the CDR3. Germline CDR1 LNHNV, CDR2 YYDKDF (reference sequence). CDR3 loop: CATSRDLAASNYGYTF. The CDR3 nucleotides are TGTGCCACCAGCAGAGATCTGGCGGCGTCTAACTATGGCTACACCTTC.

There are many counts of this clone. This rearrangement joins TRBV5-1 to TRBJ2-1, with a weak D call TRBD2 (5 bases). The V end was cut by 7 bases, the J end by 5 bases, with 16 bases between. The CDR3 is 14 amino acids. Germline lookup yields CDR1 SGHRS and CDR2 YFSETQ. The CDR3 loop is CASSPASPHNEQFF. DNA for the CDR3: TGCGCCAGCTCCCCGGCTAGCCCTCACAATGAGCAGTTCTTC.

This sequence joins TRBV7-9 and TRBJ2-3; tentative D call: TRBD1 (5 bases). The CDR3 contains 17 residues. CDR1 and CDR2 (germline): SEHNR, FQNEAQ (reference sequence). Trimming took off 3 bases at V and 2 bases at J, with 18 bases between the two ends. The CDR3 DNA follows: TGTGCCAGCAGCTTCTGGGCGGCCCTAGGGGACACAGATACGCAGTATTTT. Encoded protein: CASSFWAALGDTDTQYF.

The V and J genes are TRBV28 and TRBJ2-7; D remains ambiguous. V lost 5 bases, J lost 4 bases, and 9 bases lay in between. The CDR3 runs 12 residues. Germline V gene data show CDR1 as MDHEN and CDR2 as SYDVKM. CDR3 sequence (DNA): TGTGCCAGCAGTGTTAGTCGGTACGAGCAGTACTTC. This gives the protein CASSVSRYEQYF.

The chain employs TRBV4-1 and TRBJ2-7; TRBD2 matches at 7 bases. CDR1 is MGHRA and CDR2 is YSYEKL in the germline V gene. Trimming cost V 0 bases and J 6 bases; bases outside gene matches: 8. The CDR3 covers 15 residues. Here the CDR3 DNA reads TGCGCCAGCAGCCAAGATCTGACTAGCAAACGCGAGCAGTACTTC. It translates to CASSQDLTSKREQYF.

The rearrangement uses TRBV12-3 or TRBV12-4 and TRBJ1-5; 7 positions agree with TRBD1. CDR3 length equals 13 residues. Trimming took 5 bases from V and 5 from J; bases not matched to a gene: 3. The CDR3 DNA is TGTGCCAGCAGTCAACAGGGGCATCAGCCCCAGCATTTT. Amino acids: CASSQQGHQPQHF.